One TCR beta chain is described in this entry. Between the trimmed V and J ends, which lost 1 base and 4 bases, there was a span of 14 bases. Germline V gives CDR1 SGHVS, CDR2 FQNEAQ. There are 17 residues in the CDR3. In the original processing: Reference gene primers were amplified, and this amplification served to estimate nucleated cell counts. Profiling relied on immunoSEQ multiplex PCR, and the TCRdb table lists in-frame clones only, not all of them. D and trimming were read from the DNA, whereas the V and J calls and clone size are those reported in that table. The table lists about 150,000 clones, about 85% of them singletons. This sample is part of a study of blood T cell repertoires in COVID-19. At the level of the study: The study drew acute and convalescent COVID-19 samples from the United States, Italy and Spain.

Patients in Seattle were enrolled during active infection, then followed longitudinally. This receptor was obtained from a woman in her sixties or seventies with COVID-19, enrolled during active disease. Specimen: peripheral blood. This sequence joins TRBV7-8 and TRBJ1-6; D ambiguous. The CDR3 DNA is TGTGCCAGCAGCTTAGAAACCAAGCCGAGATATAATTCACCCCTCCACTTT. Encoded protein: CASSLETKPRYNSPLHF. The entire variable domain, with the rest obtained from reference TRBV7-8 and TRBJ1-6, is as follows: GAGVSQSPRYKVAKRGQDVALRCDPISGHVSLFWYQQALGQGPEFLTYFQNEAQLDKSGLPSDRFFAERPEGSVSTLKIQRTQQEDSAVYLCASSLETKPRYNSPLHFGNGTRLTVT.